A selection of T cell receptor beta chains follows, all from one sample in a study of beta chain features in type 1 diabetes. This table comes from immunoSEQ multiplex PCR, and its TCRdb copy is limited to in-frame clones, with some not included. Seen here are approximately 170,000 clones, about 9.1% observed once, and the top ten hold roughly 2.5%. Source material: central memory CD4+ T cells from blood. These TCRs come from a woman in her late teens or twenties in good health. The CDR3 runs from the conserved cysteine through the conserved F or W. A D gene is named only where the DNA matches it firmly. Only part of the rows carry a size: once, few, many, or a class if the clone is expanded.

cdr3_nt: TGTGCCAGCTCACCCTTAACCAGCGGGAGTTCGAATGAGCAGTTCTTC
cdr3_aa: CASSPLTSGSSNEQFF
v_call: TRBV18
j_call: TRBJ2-1
clone_size: -
d_call: TRBD2

cdr3_nt: TGTGCCAGCACCCTGGGACAGGGTGTTGAGACCCAGTACTTC
cdr3_aa: CASTLGQGVETQYF
v_call: TRBV6-1
j_call: TRBJ2-5
clone_size: -
d_call: TRBD1

cdr3_nt: TGTGCCAGCAGCTTAGCAGAAGGGGGCACCTACAATGAGCAGTTCTTC
cdr3_aa: CASSLAEGGTYNEQFF
v_call: TRBV7-2
j_call: TRBJ2-1
clone_size: few
d_call: TRBD1

cdr3_nt: TGTGCCAGCAGCTTGGGACTAGTATCACAAGAGACCCAGTACTTC
cdr3_aa: CASSLGLVSQETQYF
v_call: TRBV7-2
j_call: TRBJ2-5
clone_size: -
d_call: TRBD2

cdr3_nt: TGTGCCAGCTCACCACCGACGGAGGCTAGCACAGATACGCAGTATTTT
cdr3_aa: CASSPPTEASTDTQYF
v_call: TRBV18
j_call: TRBJ2-3
clone_size: few
d_call: -

cdr3_nt: TGCGCCAGCAGCCGGAGTAGCAATCAGCCCCAGCATTTT
cdr3_aa: CASSRSSNQPQHF
v_call: TRBV4-1
j_call: TRBJ1-5
clone_size: -
d_call: -

cdr3_nt: TGTGCCACCAGCAGAGCGGGGACAGCCCGAGGCGAGCAGTACTTC
cdr3_aa: CATSRAGTARGEQYF
v_call: TRBV15
j_call: TRBJ2-7
clone_size: few
d_call: TRBD1

cdr3_nt: TGTGCCCGTGCTGACCAGGGTCAATACTACGAGCAGTACTTC
cdr3_aa: CARADQGQYYEQYF
v_call: TRBV30
j_call: TRBJ2-7
clone_size: -
d_call: -

cdr3_nt: TGTGCCAGCAGCCCCCGACAGGGGGCCTACGAGCAGTACTTC
cdr3_aa: CASSPRQGAYEQYF
v_call: TRBV11-2
j_call: TRBJ2-7
clone_size: few
d_call: TRBD1

cdr3_nt: TGTGCCAGCAGCTTCTTGACAGGGGGAGGGACTGAAGCTTTCTTT
cdr3_aa: CASSFLTGGGTEAFF
v_call: TRBV7-9
j_call: TRBJ1-1
clone_size: -
d_call: TRBD1

cdr3_nt: TGTGCCATCAGTAGTGACAGGGGTGGTCAGCCCCAGCATTTT
cdr3_aa: CAISSDRGGQPQHF
v_call: TRBV10-3
j_call: TRBJ1-5
clone_size: few
d_call: TRBD1

cdr3_nt: TGTGCCAGCAAAAGACAGGGTGTCGGCACTGAAGCTTTCTTT
cdr3_aa: CASKRQGVGTEAFF
v_call: TRBV7-2
j_call: TRBJ1-1
clone_size: -
d_call: TRBD1

cdr3_nt: TGTGCCAGTAGTACCGTACCCCGGACAGGAGTCTACGAGCAGTACTTC
cdr3_aa: CASSTVPRTGVYEQYF
v_call: TRBV19
j_call: TRBJ2-7
clone_size: few
d_call: TRBD1

cdr3_nt: TGTGCCAGCTCACCTGGCGAGGGTCTAGGGGCCAACGTCCTGACTTTC
cdr3_aa: CASSPGEGLGANVLTF
v_call: TRBV18
j_call: TRBJ2-6
clone_size: few
d_call: -

cdr3_nt: TGTGCCAGCAGCCCCCGCTTGGAGAGGGCTCAAAACACCATATATTTT
cdr3_aa: CASSPRLERAQNTIYF
v_call: TRBV9
j_call: TRBJ1-3
clone_size: few
d_call: -

cdr3_nt: TGTGCCAGCAGCGTCCCCCCAACGGGAGATACGCAGTATTTT
cdr3_aa: CASSVPPTGDTQYF
v_call: TRBV9
j_call: TRBJ2-3
clone_size: -
d_call: -

cdr3_nt: TGTGCCAGCAGTGAAGGGACTGGGGGTTATGGCTACACCTTC
cdr3_aa: CASSEGTGGYGYTF
v_call: TRBV25-1
j_call: TRBJ1-2
clone_size: few
d_call: -

cdr3_nt: TGTGCCAGTAGTCCCGGACTAGCGGGACGCGAGCAGTACTTC
cdr3_aa: CASSPGLAGREQYF
v_call: TRBV19
j_call: TRBJ2-7
clone_size: -
d_call: TRBD2

cdr3_nt: TGTGCCAGCGCCAGGCAGAACACTGAAGCTTTCTTT
cdr3_aa: CASARQNTEAFF
v_call: TRBV9
j_call: TRBJ1-1
clone_size: few
d_call: -

cdr3_nt: TGTGCCATCACCCCCGACAGGGGAAGCGGCTACACCTTC
cdr3_aa: CAITPDRGSGYTF
v_call: TRBV10-3
j_call: TRBJ1-2
clone_size: -
d_call: TRBD1

cdr3_nt: TGCAGCGTTGCTAGCGGCGGTGGAGATACGCAGTATTTT
cdr3_aa: CSVASGGGDTQYF
v_call: TRBV29-1
j_call: TRBJ2-3
clone_size: few
d_call: TRBD2

cdr3_nt: TGTGCCAGCTCACCGGACAGGGTCCCTGGGGCCAACGTCCTGACTTTC
cdr3_aa: CASSPDRVPGANVLTF
v_call: TRBV18
j_call: TRBJ2-6
clone_size: -
d_call: TRBD1

cdr3_nt: TGTGCCATCAGATTAAGAGAGAGCACAGATACGCAGTATTTT
cdr3_aa: CAIRLRESTDTQYF
v_call: TRBV10-3
j_call: TRBJ2-3
clone_size: -
d_call: -

cdr3_nt: TGCGCCAGCAGCCCGAGAGGGACAATCGACACCGGGGAGCTGTTTTTT
cdr3_aa: CASSPRGTIDTGELFF
v_call: TRBV5-1
j_call: TRBJ2-2
clone_size: few
d_call: -

cdr3_nt: TGTGCCAGCAGACCCGACAGTCCCGGGGAGCTGTTTTTT
cdr3_aa: CASRPDSPGELFF
v_call: TRBV2
j_call: TRBJ2-2
clone_size: once
d_call: -

cdr3_nt: TGTGCCAGCAGTGTCGGCGGACTAGCGGGGGGGAACAATGAGCAGTTCTTC
cdr3_aa: CASSVGGLAGGNNEQFF
v_call: TRBV25-1
j_call: TRBJ2-1
clone_size: -
d_call: TRBD2

cdr3_nt: TGTGCCAGCAGTGGGGGGACAGGGGGAGAGACCCAGTACTTC
cdr3_aa: CASSGGTGGETQYF
v_call: TRBV6-1
j_call: TRBJ2-5
clone_size: -
d_call: TRBD1

cdr3_nt: TGCGCCAGCAGCTTAGATCCGACAGGGGTCACAGATACGCAGTATTTT
cdr3_aa: CASSLDPTGVTDTQYF
v_call: TRBV5-1
j_call: TRBJ2-3
clone_size: -
d_call: TRBD1

cdr3_nt: TGTGCCAGCTCTTCAGGACTAGCGGACACAGATACGCAGTATTTT
cdr3_aa: CASSSGLADTDTQYF
v_call: TRBV6-5
j_call: TRBJ2-3
clone_size: few
d_call: TRBD2

cdr3_nt: TGTGCCAGCAGTTCAGGGGAGTTGGACGAGCAGTACTTC
cdr3_aa: CASSSGELDEQYF
v_call: TRBV6-5
j_call: TRBJ2-7
clone_size: few
d_call: -

cdr3_nt: TGCGCCAGCAGCCGAGAAGGCCGGCAGGGGTACGAGCAGTACTTC
cdr3_aa: CASSREGRQGYEQYF
v_call: TRBV5-1
j_call: TRBJ2-7
clone_size: few
d_call: -

cdr3_nt: TGTGCCAGCAGCTCGGGGCCGGGACAGGGGTGGGAGACCCAGTACTTC
cdr3_aa: CASSSGPGQGWETQYF
v_call: TRBV7-2
j_call: TRBJ2-5
clone_size: few
d_call: TRBD1

cdr3_nt: TGTGCCAGCAGCCCCGCCCAGGGCCAAAGGCTGTTTTTT
cdr3_aa: CASSPAQGQRLFF
v_call: TRBV9
j_call: TRBJ2-2
clone_size: -
d_call: -

cdr3_nt: TGTGCCAGCTCACCACGGGTTCCGGGACAGGGGGCAGAAGGCTACACCTTC
cdr3_aa: CASSPRVPGQGAEGYTF
v_call: TRBV18
j_call: TRBJ1-2
clone_size: -
d_call: TRBD1

cdr3_nt: TGTGCCAGCAGGCTGGACAGGGCGAACTATAATTCACCCCTCCACTTT
cdr3_aa: CASRLDRANYNSPLHF
v_call: TRBV2
j_call: TRBJ1-6
clone_size: few
d_call: TRBD1

cdr3_nt: TGTGCCTGGATAGCGGGAGCGGATACGCAGTATTTT
cdr3_aa: CAWIAGADTQYF
v_call: TRBV30
j_call: TRBJ2-3
clone_size: few
d_call: TRBD2

cdr3_nt: TGCGCCAGCAGCCAAGATACAGTTACACCCAACTATGGCTACACCTTC
cdr3_aa: CASSQDTVTPNYGYTF
v_call: TRBV4-3
j_call: TRBJ1-2
clone_size: -
d_call: -

cdr3_nt: TGTGCCAGTACCGGACTAGCGGGAGTCTGGAATGAGCAGTTCTTC
cdr3_aa: CASTGLAGVWNEQFF
v_call: TRBV19
j_call: TRBJ2-1
clone_size: -
d_call: TRBD2

cdr3_nt: TGTGCCAGCAGCCAAGGGGGATCCCGGGGAGCTTTCTTT
cdr3_aa: CASSQGGSRGAFF
v_call: TRBV4-2
j_call: TRBJ1-1
clone_size: few
d_call: -

cdr3_nt: TGTGCCAGCAGTTACTCTTACAGGGGGGATACGCAGTATTTT
cdr3_aa: CASSYSYRGDTQYF
v_call: TRBV6-5
j_call: TRBJ2-3
clone_size: few
d_call: TRBD1

cdr3_nt: TGCGCCAGCAGCGTGGCCGGGGAGGATGGGCGCGAGCAGTACTTC
cdr3_aa: CASSVAGEDGREQYF
v_call: TRBV5-1
j_call: TRBJ2-7
clone_size: -
d_call: -

cdr3_nt: TGTGCCAGCAGGGTTAGCGGACTCTACAATGAGCAGTTCTTC
cdr3_aa: CASRVSGLYNEQFF
v_call: TRBV21-1
j_call: TRBJ2-1
clone_size: -
d_call: -